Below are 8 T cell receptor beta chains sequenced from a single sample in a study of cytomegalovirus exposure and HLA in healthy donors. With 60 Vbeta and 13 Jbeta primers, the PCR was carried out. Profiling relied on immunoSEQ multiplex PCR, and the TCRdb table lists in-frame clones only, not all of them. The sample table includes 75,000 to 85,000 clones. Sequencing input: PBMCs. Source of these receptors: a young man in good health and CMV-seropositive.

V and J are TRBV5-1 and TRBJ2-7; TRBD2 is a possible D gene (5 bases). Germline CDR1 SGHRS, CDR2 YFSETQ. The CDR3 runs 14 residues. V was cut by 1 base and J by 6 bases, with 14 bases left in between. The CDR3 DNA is TGCGCCAGCAGCTTGAAGGCGGGTGACTCCGAGCAGTACTTC. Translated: CASSLKAGDSEQYF.

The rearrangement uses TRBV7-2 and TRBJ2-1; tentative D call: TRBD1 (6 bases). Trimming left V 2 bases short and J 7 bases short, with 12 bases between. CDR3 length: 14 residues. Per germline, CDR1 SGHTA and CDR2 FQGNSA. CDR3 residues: CASSLFGGLNEQFF. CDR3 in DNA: TGTGCCAGCAGCTTATTTGGGGGCCTGAATGAGCAGTTCTTC.

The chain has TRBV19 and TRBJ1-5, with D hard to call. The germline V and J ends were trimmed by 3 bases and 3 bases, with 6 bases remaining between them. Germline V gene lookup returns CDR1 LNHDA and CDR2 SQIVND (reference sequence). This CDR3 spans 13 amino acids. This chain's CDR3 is CASSMTPNQPQHF. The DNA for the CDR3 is TGTGCCAGTAGTATGACACCCAATCAGCCCCAGCATTTT.

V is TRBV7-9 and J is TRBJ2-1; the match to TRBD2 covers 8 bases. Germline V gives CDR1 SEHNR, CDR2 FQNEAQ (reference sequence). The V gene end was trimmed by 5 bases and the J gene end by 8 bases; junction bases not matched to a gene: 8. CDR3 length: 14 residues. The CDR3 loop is CASSTTSGVDEQFF. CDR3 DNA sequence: TGTGCCAGCAGCACAACTAGCGGAGTCGATGAGCAGTTCTTC.

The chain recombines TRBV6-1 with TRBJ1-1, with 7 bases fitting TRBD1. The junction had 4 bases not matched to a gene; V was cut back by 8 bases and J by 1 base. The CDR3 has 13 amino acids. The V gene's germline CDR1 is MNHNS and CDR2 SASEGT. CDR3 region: CASGTGENTEAFF. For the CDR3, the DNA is TGTGCCAGCGGCACAGGGGAGAACACTGAAGCTTTCTTT.

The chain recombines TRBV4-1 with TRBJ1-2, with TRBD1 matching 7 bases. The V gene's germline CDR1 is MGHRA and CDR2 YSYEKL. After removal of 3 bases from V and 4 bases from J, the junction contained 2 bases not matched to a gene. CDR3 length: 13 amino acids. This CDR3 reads CASSHWDSYGYTF. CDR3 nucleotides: TGCGCCAGCAGCCATTGGGACAGCTATGGCTACACCTTC.

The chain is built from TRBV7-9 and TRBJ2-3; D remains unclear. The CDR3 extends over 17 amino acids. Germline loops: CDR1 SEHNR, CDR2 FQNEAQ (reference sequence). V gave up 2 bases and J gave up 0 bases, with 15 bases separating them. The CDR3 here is CASSLPITDTSTDTQYF. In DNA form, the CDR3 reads TGTGCCAGCAGCTTACCTATTACCGACACTAGCACAGATACGCAGTATTTT.

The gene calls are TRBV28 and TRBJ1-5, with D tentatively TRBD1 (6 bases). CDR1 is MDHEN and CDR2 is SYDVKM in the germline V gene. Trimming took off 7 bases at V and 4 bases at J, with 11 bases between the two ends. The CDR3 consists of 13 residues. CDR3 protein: CASTGTHNQPQHF. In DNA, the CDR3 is TGTGCCAGCACCGGGACACATAATCAGCCCCAGCATTTT.